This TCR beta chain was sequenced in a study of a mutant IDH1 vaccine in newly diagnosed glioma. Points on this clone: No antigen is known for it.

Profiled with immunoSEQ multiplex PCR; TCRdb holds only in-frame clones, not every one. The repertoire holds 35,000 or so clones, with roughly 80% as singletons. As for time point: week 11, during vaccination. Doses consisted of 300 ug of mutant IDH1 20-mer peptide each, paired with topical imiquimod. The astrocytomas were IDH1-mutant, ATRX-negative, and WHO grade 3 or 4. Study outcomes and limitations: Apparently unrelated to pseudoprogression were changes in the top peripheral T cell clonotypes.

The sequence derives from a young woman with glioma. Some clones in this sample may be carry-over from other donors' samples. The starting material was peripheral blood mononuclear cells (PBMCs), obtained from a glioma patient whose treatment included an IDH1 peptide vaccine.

DNA for the CDR3: TGCGCCAGCAGCCAAACCCGGGGAACCTACGAGCAGTACTTC. Amino acid sequence: CASSQTRGTYEQYF. The chain couples TRBV4-1 to TRBJ2-7; D might be TRBD2 (5 bases). This CDR3 has 14 amino acids. Germline CDR1 reads MGHRA; CDR2 reads YSYEKL. V was pared by 2 bases and J by 2 bases, with 10 bases between.